The text below deals with one T cell receptor beta chain. Its cognate antigen has yet to be identified. No qualities accompany the bases; no much larger clone lies one base away. These data come from a study of T-cell reconstitution after alpha-beta-depleted transplantation in children (dated by TCRdb to 2015 to 2016). Regarding the research as a whole: T-cell immune reconstitution after TCRalphabeta/CD19-depleted allogeneic hematopoietic cell transplantation in children was quantitatively tracked in the study by means of TCR repertoire profiling.

The germline V gene gives CDR1 as SGHRS and CDR2 as YFSETQ. The germline V and J ends show losses of 6 bases and 2 bases respectively, and no gene match explains 6 bases of the junction. The CDR3 has 15 amino acids, counting the end cysteine and phenylalanine. Only CDR3 DNA remains: 45 bases, in frame from the first base. Library preparation was by PCR. TCRdb names Illumina HiSeq 2500 as the instrument used. TCR libraries were prepared with molecular barcoding, using unique molecular identifiers to normalize TCRbeta repertoire quantification. Clones were called with MiXCR by TCRdb after fastp trimmed the public reads at Q25, and only in-frame beta chains were retained. Rows with one shared CDR3 protein collapse into an entry with the most common genes and DNA. This sample has over 300,000 distinct CDR3 sequences in its table, and under 13% of those were observed once. The top ten clonotypes cover under 3% of the sample.

The chain is encoded by TRBV5-1 joined to TRBJ2-7; 12 middle bases align to TRBD2. This TCR derives from a human donor who donated a stem cell graft to a child with acute lymphoblastic leukemia. This specimen was PBMCs from the stem cell graft donor, taken from the stem cell graft. The sequence in DNA is TGCGCCAGCACCCCACTAGCGGGAGGAACCTACGAGCAGTACTTC. It codes for CASTPLAGGTYEQYF.